The table lists the clone carrying this T cell receptor beta chain with a few counts. In the authors' methods: How many nucleated cells were present was estimated from reference gene primer amplification. Clones were read by immunoSEQ multiplex PCR, and TCRdb kept only the in-frame ones, dropping some. V and J calls and clone size are copied from that table; D and trimming were computed from the DNA. The sample consists of over 150,000 clones, about 88% of them appearing once. The entry originates in a study of blood T cell repertoires in COVID-19. Study-level information: The study drew acute and convalescent COVID-19 samples from the United States, Italy and Spain. From T cells, B-cell-depleted T cells, or PBMCs came the material, which was cDNA or gDNA.

V was pared by 7 bases and J by 3 bases, with 7 bases of the junction left unmatched. There are 15 residues in the CDR3. Germline V gene data show CDR1 as SNHLY and CDR2 as FYNNEI. The origin of this receptor is a man aged 35 to 55 with acute or convalescent COVID-19. V usage is TRBV2 and J usage is TRBJ2-2, with 8 bases aligning to TRBD1. The sequencing sample was made of peripheral blood. The DNA for the CDR3 is TGTGCCAGCACTACGGCAGGGGGCTACACCGGGGAGCTGTTTTTT. Translation gives CASTTAGGYTGELFF.